This T cell receptor (beta chain) derives from a study of regulatory T cells in long-lasting Graves disease. Time point given: newly diagnosed GD, antithyroid drugs for less than 3 months. Preparation of the TCR library used RNA extracted from PBMCs. Under American Thyroid Association guidelines, Graves' disease was diagnosed. Arm-PCR of CDR3 regions with iRepertoire HTBI primers generated TCR beta libraries. TCRdb processed the multiplex PCR reads anew with MiXCR; each CDR3 protein has one entry. The table has 510,000 or so distinct CDR3 sequences, more than 10% seen once; the top ten hold roughly 9.3%. The CDR3 has 13 residues. Germline CDR1 reads PRHDT; CDR2 reads FYEKMQ (reference sequence). The ends were cut back, 5 bases at V and 7 bases at J, with 13 bases in the middle. These data were likewise used in another study, on T cells in Graves' hyperthyroidism and ophthalmopathy. From that study: Researchers barred patients who had uncontrolled infection, other autoimmune disease, pregnancy or lactation.

This sequence joins TRBV13 and TRBJ2-3; no firm D call. Material: peripheral blood mononuclear cells (PBMCs), obtained at new diagnosis, from a patient treated with antithyroid drugs. The clonotype comes from a woman aged 25 to 39 with Graves disease. The CDR3 bases are TGTGCCAGCAGCGCTAACCGCAAGTATACGCAGTATTTT. Its translation: CASSANRKYTQYF. Using reference TRBV13 and TRBJ2-3 for the parts outside the CDR3, the full variable domain is AAGVIQSPRHLIKEKRETATLKCYPIPRHDTVYWYQQGPGQDPQFLISFYEKMQSDKGSIPDRFSAQQFSDYHSELNMSSLELGDSALYFCASSANRKYTQYFGPGTRLTVL.